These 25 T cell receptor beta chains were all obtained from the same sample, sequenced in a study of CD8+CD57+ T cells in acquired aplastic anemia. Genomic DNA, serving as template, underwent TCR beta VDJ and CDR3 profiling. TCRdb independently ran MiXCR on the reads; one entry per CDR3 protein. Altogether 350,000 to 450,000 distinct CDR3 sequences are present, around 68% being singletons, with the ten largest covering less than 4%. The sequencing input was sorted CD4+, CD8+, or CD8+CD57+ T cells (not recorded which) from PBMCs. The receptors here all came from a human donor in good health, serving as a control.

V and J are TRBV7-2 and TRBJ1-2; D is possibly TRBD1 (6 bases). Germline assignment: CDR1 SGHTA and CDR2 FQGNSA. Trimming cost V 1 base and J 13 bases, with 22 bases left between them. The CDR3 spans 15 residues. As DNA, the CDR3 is TGTGCCAGCAGCTTAGGCAGTGGGGGGGCCGGGGAGACCACCTTC. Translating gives CASSLGSGGAGETTF.

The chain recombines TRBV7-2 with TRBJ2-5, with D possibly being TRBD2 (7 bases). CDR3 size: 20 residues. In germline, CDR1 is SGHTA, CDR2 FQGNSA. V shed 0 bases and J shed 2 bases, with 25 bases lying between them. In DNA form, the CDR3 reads TGTGCCAGCAGCTTAGCTATCGTTGCTCCTACAGGGCGGGGGCAAGAGACCCAGTACTTC. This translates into CASSLAIVAPTGRGQETQYF.

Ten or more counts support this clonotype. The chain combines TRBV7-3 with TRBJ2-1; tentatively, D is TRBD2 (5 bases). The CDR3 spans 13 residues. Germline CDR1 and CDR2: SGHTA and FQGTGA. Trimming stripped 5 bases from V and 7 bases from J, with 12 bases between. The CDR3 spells CASSLRTHNEQFF. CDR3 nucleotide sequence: TGTGCCAGCAGCCTTCGGACTCATAATGAGCAGTTCTTC.

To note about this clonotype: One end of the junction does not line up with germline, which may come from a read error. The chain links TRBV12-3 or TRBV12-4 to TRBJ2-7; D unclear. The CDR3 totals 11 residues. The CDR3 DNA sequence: TGTGCCACCAGTTTGGGTGACGAGCAGTACTTC. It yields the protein CATSLGDEQYF.

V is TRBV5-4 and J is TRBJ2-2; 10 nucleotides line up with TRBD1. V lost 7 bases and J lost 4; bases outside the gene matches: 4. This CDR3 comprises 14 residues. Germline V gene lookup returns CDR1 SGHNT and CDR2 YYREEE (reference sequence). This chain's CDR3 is CASSGQGGTGELFF. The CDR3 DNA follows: TGTGCCAGCTCCGGACAGGGGGGCACCGGGGAGCTGTTTTTT.

The CDR3 DNA sequence: TGTGCCAGCAGCGTCCCTGGACTAGTCAAACCCCGTTACTTC. Translated: CASSVPGLVKPRYF. V gene TRBV9 combines with J gene TRBJ2-7, with TRBD2 matching 7 bases. Germline V CDR1 and CDR2: SGDLS, YYNGEE. The V segment lost 2 bases and the J segment 13 bases; nucleotides outside the gene matches: 15. The CDR3 contains 14 residues.

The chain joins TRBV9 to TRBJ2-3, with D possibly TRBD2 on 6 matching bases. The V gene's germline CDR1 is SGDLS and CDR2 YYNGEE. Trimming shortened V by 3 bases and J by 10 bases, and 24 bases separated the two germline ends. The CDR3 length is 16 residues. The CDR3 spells CASSGDGGQRQHSQYF. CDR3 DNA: TGTGCCAGCAGCGGGGACGGAGGGCAGCGCCAGCATTCGCAGTATTTT. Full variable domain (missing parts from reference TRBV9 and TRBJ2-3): DSGVTQTPKHLITATGQRVTLRCSPRSGDLSVYWYQQSLDQGLQFLIQYYNGEERAKGNILERFSAQQFPDLHSELNLSSLELGDSALYFCASSGDGGQRQHSQYFGPGTRLTVL.

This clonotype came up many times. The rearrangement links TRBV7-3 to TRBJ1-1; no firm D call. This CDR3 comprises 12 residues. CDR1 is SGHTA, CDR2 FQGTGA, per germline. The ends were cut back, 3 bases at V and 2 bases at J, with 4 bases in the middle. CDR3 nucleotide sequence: TGTGCCAGCAGCTTTTCAAACACTGAAGCTTTCTTT. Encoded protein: CASSFSNTEAFF.

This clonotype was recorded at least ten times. This CDR3 is CASSQDLAGSNEQFF. CDR3 in DNA: TGTGCCAGCAGCCAAGATCTAGCGGGGAGTAATGAGCAGTTCTTC. The chain couples TRBV3-1 to TRBJ2-1; 9 bases map to TRBD2. The CDR3 is made up of 15 amino acids. The V and J ends lost 0 bases and 7 bases, in that order; junction bases with no gene match: 4. Germline loops: CDR1 LGHDT, CDR2 YNNKEL (reference sequence).

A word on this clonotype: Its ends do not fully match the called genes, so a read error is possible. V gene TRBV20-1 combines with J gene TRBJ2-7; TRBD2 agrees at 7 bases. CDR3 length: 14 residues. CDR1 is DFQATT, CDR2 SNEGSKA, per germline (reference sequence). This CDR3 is CSARGLAADYEQYF. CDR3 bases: TGCAGTGCGAGAGGGCTAGCGGCGGACTACGAGCAGTACTTC.

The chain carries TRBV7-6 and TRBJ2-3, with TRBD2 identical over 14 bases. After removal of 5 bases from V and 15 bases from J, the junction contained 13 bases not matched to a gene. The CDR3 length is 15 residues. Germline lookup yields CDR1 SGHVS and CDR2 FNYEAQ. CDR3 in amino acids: CASSVQTSGGAYNYF. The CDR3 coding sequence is TGTGCCAGCAGCGTCCAGACTAGCGGGGGGGCCTACAATTATTTT.

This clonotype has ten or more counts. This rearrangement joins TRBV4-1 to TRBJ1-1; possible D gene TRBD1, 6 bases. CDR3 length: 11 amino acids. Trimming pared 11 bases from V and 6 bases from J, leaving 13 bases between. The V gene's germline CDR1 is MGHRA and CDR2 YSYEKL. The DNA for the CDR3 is TGCGCCGCCAGGCAGGGGTCTGAAGCTTTCTTT. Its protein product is CAARQGSEAFF.

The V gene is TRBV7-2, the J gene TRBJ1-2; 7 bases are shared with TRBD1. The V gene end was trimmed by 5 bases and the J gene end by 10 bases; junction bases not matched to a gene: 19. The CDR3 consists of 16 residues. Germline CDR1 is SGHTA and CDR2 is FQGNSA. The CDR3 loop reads CASSPSDRVGEQFYTF. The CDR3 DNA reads TGTGCCAGCAGCCCCTCTGACAGGGTAGGTGAGCAGTTCTACACCTTC.

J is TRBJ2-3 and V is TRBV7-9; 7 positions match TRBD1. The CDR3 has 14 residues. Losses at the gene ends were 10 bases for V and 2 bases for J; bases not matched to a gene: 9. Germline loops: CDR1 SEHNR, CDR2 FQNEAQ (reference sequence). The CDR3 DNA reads TGTGCCAACTCGAAGACAGGGAACACAGATACGCAGTATTTT. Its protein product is CANSKTGNTDTQYF. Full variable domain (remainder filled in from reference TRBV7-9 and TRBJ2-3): DTGVSQNPRHKITKRGQNVTFRCDPISEHNRLYWYRQTLGQGPEFLTYFQNEAQLEKSRLLSDRFSAERPKGSFSTLEIQRTEQGDSAMYLCANSKTGNTDTQYFGPGTRLTVL.

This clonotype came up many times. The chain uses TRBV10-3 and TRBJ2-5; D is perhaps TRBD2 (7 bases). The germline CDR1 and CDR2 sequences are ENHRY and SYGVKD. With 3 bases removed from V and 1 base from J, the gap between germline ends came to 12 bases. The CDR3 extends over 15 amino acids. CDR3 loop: CAISERGGAQETQYF. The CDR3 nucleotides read TGTGCCATCAGTGAAAGGGGGGGGGCCCAAGAGACCCAGTACTTC.

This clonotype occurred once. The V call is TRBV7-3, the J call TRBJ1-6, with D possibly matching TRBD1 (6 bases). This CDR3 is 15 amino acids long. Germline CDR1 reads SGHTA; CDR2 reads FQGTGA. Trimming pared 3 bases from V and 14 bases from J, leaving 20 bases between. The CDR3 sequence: CASSLTGIVNCSLHF. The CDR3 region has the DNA TGTGCCAGCAGCTTGACAGGCATCGTAAATTGTTCCCTCCACTTT. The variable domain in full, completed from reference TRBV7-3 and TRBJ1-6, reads GAGVSQTPSNKVTEKGKYVELRCDPISGHTALYWYRQSLGQGPEFLIYFQGTGAADDSGLPNDRFFAVRPEGSVSTLKIQRTERGDSAVYLCASSLTGIVNCSLHFGNGTRLTVT.

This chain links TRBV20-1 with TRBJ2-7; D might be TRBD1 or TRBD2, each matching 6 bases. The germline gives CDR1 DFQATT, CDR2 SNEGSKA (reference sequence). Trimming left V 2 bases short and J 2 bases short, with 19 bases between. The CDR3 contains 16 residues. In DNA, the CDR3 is TGCAGTGCTAGAATCGGCGGGGACACTGGGGCCTACGAGCAGTACTTC. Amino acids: CSARIGGDTGAYEQYF.

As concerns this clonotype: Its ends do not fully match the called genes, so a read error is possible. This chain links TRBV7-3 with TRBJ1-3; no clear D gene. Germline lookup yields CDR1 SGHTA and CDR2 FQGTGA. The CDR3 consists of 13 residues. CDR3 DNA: TGTGCCAGCAGCCTAGGAGGACGCAACACCATAGCTTTC. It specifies CASSLGGRNTIAF.

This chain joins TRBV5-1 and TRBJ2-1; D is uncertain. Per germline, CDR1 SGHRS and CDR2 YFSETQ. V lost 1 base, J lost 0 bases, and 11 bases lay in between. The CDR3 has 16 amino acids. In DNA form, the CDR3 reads TGCGCCAGCAGCTTGACCCCGCCGAGCTCCTACAATGAGCAGTTCTTC. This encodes CASSLTPPSSYNEQFF.

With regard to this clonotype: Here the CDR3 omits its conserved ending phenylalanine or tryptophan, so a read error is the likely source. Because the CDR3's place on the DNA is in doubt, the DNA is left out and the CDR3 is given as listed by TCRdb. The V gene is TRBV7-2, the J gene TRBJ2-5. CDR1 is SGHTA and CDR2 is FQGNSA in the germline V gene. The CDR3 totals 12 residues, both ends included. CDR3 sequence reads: CASTSGGEAQCY.

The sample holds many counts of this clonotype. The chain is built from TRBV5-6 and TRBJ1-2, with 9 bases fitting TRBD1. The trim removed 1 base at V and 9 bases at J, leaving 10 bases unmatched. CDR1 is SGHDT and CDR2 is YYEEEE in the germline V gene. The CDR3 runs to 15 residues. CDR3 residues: CASSLSGQGDTSYTF. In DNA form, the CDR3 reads TGTGCCAGCAGCTTGTCGGGACAGGGAGATACTAGCTACACCTTC. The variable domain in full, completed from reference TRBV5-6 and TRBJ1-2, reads DAGVTQSPTHLIKTRGQQVTLRCSPKSGHDTVSWYQQALGQGPQFIFQYYEEEERQRGNFPDRFSGHQFPNYSSELNVNALLLGDSALYLCASSLSGQGDTSYTFGSGTRLTVV.

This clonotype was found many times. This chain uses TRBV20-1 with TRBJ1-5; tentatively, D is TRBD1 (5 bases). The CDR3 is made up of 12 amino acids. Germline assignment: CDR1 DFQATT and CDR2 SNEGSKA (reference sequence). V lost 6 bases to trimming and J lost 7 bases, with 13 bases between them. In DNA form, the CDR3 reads TGCAGTGCCTCTAGACAGCTCCAGCCCCAGCATTTT. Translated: CSASRQLQPQHF.

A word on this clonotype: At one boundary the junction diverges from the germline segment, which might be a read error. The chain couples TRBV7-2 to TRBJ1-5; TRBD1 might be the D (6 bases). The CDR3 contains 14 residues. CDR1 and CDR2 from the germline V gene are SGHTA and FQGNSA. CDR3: CASSKGERGGQETF. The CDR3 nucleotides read TGTGCCAGCAGTAAGGGGGAGCGGGGGGGGCAAGAGACTTTT.

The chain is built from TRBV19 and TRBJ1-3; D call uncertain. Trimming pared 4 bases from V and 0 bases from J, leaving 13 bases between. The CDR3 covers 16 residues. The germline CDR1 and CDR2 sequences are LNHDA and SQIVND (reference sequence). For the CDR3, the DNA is TGTGCCAGTAGTAAAGTAGACACGAGCTCTGGAAACACCATATATTTT. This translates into CASSKVDTSSGNTIYF.

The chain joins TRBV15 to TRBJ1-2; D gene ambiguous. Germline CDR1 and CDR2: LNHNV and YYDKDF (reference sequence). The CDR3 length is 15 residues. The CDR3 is CVSSRERFTRCGYTF. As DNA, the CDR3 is TGTGTCAGCAGCAGAGAAAGGTTTACTAGGTGTGGCTACACCTTC.